This record covers a single T cell receptor beta chain. Its cognate antigen is unknown. The junction and the germline gene differ at one end; a read error may be behind it. This CDR3 is 14 amino acids long. Per germline, CDR1 SGHRS and CDR2 YFSETQ. MiXCR, applied by TCRdb to the 5' RACE reads, yields one record per CDR3 protein. The table lists fewer than 350,000 distinct CDR3 sequences, roughly 10% of them singletons. These data belong to a study of CD8 T cells in ankylosing spondylitis. General study points: Disease-linked clones bore a CD8+ phenotype and were relatively rare in peripheral blood.

The chain has TRBV5-1 and TRBJ2-3; maybe TRBD1 (5 bases). The material sequenced was blood, either unsorted or a sorted T cell fraction (not recorded which). This sequence was found in a female donor with ankylosing spondylitis or in good health (not recorded which). CDR3 sequence reads: CASSRGADTDTQSF. The CDR3 nucleotides read TGCGCCAGCAGCAGGGGCGCTGACACAGATACGCAGTCTTTT.